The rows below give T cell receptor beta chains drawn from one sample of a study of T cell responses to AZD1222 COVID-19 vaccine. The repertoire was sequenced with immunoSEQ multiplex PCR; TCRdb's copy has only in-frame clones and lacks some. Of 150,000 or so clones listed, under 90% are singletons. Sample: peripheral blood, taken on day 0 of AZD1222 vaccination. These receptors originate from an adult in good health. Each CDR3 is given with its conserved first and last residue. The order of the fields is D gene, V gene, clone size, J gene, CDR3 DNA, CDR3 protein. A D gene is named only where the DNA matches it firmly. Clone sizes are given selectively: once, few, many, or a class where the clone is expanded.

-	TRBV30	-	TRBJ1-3	TGTGCCTGGACTCCGGGGAGGGGAAATGGAAACACCATATATTTT	CAWTPGRGNGNTIYF
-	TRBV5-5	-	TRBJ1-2	TGTGCCAGCACCCCCGGTACGGGTCTTGGCTACACCTTC	CASTPGTGLGYTF
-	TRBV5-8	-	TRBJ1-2	TGTGCCAGCACCCGCGGGCTCGAGAAGGGCTACACCTTC	CASTRGLEKGYTF
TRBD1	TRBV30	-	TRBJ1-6	TGTGCCTGGAACTACAGGGGTTCCTCACCCCTCCACTTT	CAWNYRGSSPLHF
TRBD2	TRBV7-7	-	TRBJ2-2	TGTGCCAGCAGCTTGTTAGCGGGGGCCCCCGGGGAGCTGTTTTTT	CASSLLAGAPGELFF
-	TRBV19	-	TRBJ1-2	TGTGCCAGTAGTCCGGGGAACTATGGCTACACCTTC	CASSPGNYGYTF
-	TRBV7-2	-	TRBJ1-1	TGTGCCAGCAGCGCCCCCGCCAGGGGAGCTTTCTTT	CASSAPARGAFF
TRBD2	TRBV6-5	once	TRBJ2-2	TGTGCCAGCATTTTGACTAGCGGACGCACCGGGGAGCTGTTTTTT	CASILTSGRTGELFF
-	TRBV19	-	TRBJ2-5	TGTGCCAGTAGTGTGAGTCTTCACCCCCGCCAAGAGACCCAGTACTTC	CASSVSLHPRQETQYF
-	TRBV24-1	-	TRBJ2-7	TGTGCCACCCGGGACACAACCTACGAGCAGTACTTC	CATRDTTYEQYF
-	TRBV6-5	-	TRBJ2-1	TGTGCCAGCAGTTACGGTCGGGGGAACTACAATGAGCAGTTCTTC	CASSYGRGNYNEQFF
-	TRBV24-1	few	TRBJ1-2	TGTGCCACCAGTGATTTTATTGTAGGGATTGATAACTATGGCTACACCTTC	CATSDFIVGIDNYGYTF
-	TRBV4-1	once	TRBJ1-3	TGCGCCAGCAGCCTCGGGGGAGGGAGAAGAACTGGAAACACCATATATTTT	CASSLGGGRRTGNTIYF
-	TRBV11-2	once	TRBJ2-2	TGTGCCAGCAGCTCCCCACCAGGTTGGGCCGCGAACACCGGGGAGCTGTTTTTT	CASSSPPGWAANTGELFF
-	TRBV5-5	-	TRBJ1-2	TGTGCCAGCAGCTTGTGGGGGGGCGACTATGGCTACACCTTC	CASSLWGGDYGYTF
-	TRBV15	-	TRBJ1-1	TGTGCCACCAGGGCCCGAGGGGAGCAGCTTGAAGCTTTCTTT	CATRARGEQLEAFF
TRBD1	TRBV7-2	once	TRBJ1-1	TGTGCCAGCAGCTCGACAGGGGCAAACACTGAAGCTTTCTTT	CASSSTGANTEAFF
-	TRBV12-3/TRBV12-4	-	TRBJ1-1	TGTGCCAGCAGTTTCGTCGAAGACGGTACATCTTTCTTT	CASSFVEDGTSFF
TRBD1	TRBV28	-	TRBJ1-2	TGTGCCAGCAGTTTACCGGGACAGGGTTATGTCTACACCTTC	CASSLPGQGYVYTF
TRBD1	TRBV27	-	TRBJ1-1	TGTGCCAGCGAGACAGGGCGGGGTGAAGCTTTCTTT	CASETGRGEAFF
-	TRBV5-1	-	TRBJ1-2	TGCGCCAGCAGCGAACGACAGGTAGTTGGAAACGGCTACACCTTC	CASSERQVVGNGYTF
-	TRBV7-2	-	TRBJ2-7	TGTGCCAGCAGCACCTCACCGTCCTACGAGCAGTACTTC	CASSTSPSYEQYF
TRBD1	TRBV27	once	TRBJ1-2	TGTGCCAGCAGTTTAAGGCCGACAGGGCCACACCATAACTATGGCTACACCTTC	CASSLRPTGPHHNYGYTF
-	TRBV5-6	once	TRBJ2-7	TGTGCCAGCAGCGCGGGACCACCGTCCTACGAGCAGTACTTC	CASSAGPPSYEQYF
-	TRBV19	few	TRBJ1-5	TGTGCCAGTAAGCCCGTACAGGGCAATCAGCCCCAGCATTTT	CASKPVQGNQPQHF
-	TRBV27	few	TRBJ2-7	TGTGCCAGCAGTTCACAGGGCTTAAGTTACGAGCAGTACTTC	CASSSQGLSYEQYF